Each of the 18 T cell receptor beta chains below was sequenced from the same sample in a study of control samples from healthy donors and cancer patients. Sequencing used immunoSEQ multiplex PCR; TCRdb keeps in-frame clones, though not all of them. Altogether about 86,000 clones are present, roughly 93% being singletons, with the ten largest covering 4.8%. The material sequenced was blood. The source is a woman aged 18-29 years in good health.

The chain's CDR3 is CASSAPLGTGINYGYTF. As DNA, the CDR3 is TGTGCCAGCAGCGCACCCCTCGGGACAGGGATTAACTATGGCTACACCTTC. V usage is TRBV5-4 and J usage is TRBJ1-2, with TRBD1 matching over 9 bases. The CDR3 has 17 residues. Germline V gene lookup returns CDR1 SGHNT and CDR2 YYREEE (reference sequence). V was pared by 4 bases and J by 1 base, with 11 bases of the junction left unmatched.

This rearrangement joins TRBV19 to TRBJ2-3; 8 bases fit TRBD2. Germline V gene sequence: CDR1 LNHDA, CDR2 SQIVND (reference sequence). V was pared by 7 bases and J by 1 base, with 7 bases of the junction left unmatched. The CDR3 sequence is 15 residues long. As DNA, the CDR3 is TGTGCCAGTACCGGGGGGGGACTAGGCACAGATACGCAGTATTTT. Its translation: CASTGGGLGTDTQYF.

V is TRBV5-1 and J is TRBJ2-2; TRBD2 matches at 11 bases. In germline, CDR1 is SGHRS, CDR2 YFSETQ. The CDR3 has 16 residues. Trimming took 2 bases from V and 3 from J; bases not matched to a gene: 3. The CDR3 sequence: CASSFLAGGHTGELFF. The DNA of the CDR3 is TGCGCCAGCAGCTTCCTAGCGGGGGGTCACACCGGGGAGCTGTTTTTT.

V is TRBV4-2 and J is TRBJ2-7; D is unresolved. This CDR3 comprises 15 residues. The V gene lost 1 base and the J gene lost 1 base, with 11 bases spanning the gap. CDR1 is LGHNA and CDR2 is YNFKEQ in the germline V gene. The CDR3 nucleotides are TGTGCCAGCAGCCAAGGTATAAAGGGTTCCTACGAGCAGTACTTC. Translated, it gives CASSQGIKGSYEQYF.

The chain recombines TRBV19 with TRBJ1-1, with a tentative D call TRBD1 (5 bases). Trimming shortened V by 5 bases and J by 4 bases, and 17 bases separated the two germline ends. The CDR3 has 15 amino acids. The germline gives CDR1 LNHDA, CDR2 SQIVND (reference sequence). The CDR3 DNA follows: TGTGCCAGTAGTCCGCAAACCGGGGGGAGCACTGAAGCTTTCTTT. The encoded protein is CASSPQTGGSTEAFF.

V and J are TRBV24-1 and TRBJ2-7, with D tentatively TRBD1 or TRBD2 (5 bases each). CDR1 and CDR2 from the germline V gene are KGHDR and SFDVKD. The CDR3 covers 13 residues. V gave up 4 bases and J gave up 5 bases, with 11 bases separating them. In nucleotides, the CDR3 is TGTGCCACCAGTGACCCCGGGACGCACGAGCAGTACTTC. Its protein product is CATSDPGTHEQYF.

The chain employs TRBV5-4 and TRBJ2-1; D possibly corresponds to TRBD2 (6 bases). The V gene's germline CDR1 is SGHNT and CDR2 YYREEE (reference sequence). There are 12 residues in the CDR3. V gave up 3 bases and J gave up 9 bases, with 10 bases separating them. CDR3 in DNA: TGTGCCAGCAGCTATAGCGGTACTGAGCAGTTCTTC. Protein product: CASSYSGTEQFF. The whole variable domain, remainder taken from reference TRBV5-4 and TRBJ2-1, is ETGVTQSPTHLIKTRGQQVTLRCSSQSGHNTVSWYQQALGQGPQFIFQYYREEENGRGNFPPRFSGLQFPNYSSELNVNALELDDSALYLCASSYSGTEQFFGPGTRLTVL.

The chain uses TRBV11-2 and TRBJ1-1, with D possibly being TRBD1 (5 bases). Deletions cut 2 bases from V and 5 bases from J, with 15 bases between. Germline CDR1 and CDR2: SGHAT and FQNNGV. The CDR3 extends over 15 amino acids. CDR3 bases: TGTGCCAGCAGCTTAATTGTGGGGGGAGTGACTGAAGCTTTCTTT. It translates to CASSLIVGGVTEAFF.

The chain has TRBV28 and TRBJ1-1; a weak D match, TRBD1 (6 bases). The germline CDR1 and CDR2 sequences are MDHEN and SYDVKM. V was cut by 6 bases and J by 1 base, with 6 bases left in between. The CDR3 runs to 12 residues. CDR3 loop: CASRTGNTEAFF. The DNA for the CDR3 is TGTGCCAGCAGGACAGGGAACACTGAAGCTTTCTTT.

The J gene is TRBJ2-5, the V gene TRBV4-3; 11 bases line up with TRBD2. The CDR3 is 20 residues long. Germline V gene data show CDR1 as LGHNA and CDR2 as YSLEER. J lost 2 bases, V lost 0 bases, and 14 bases had no gene match. The CDR3 DNA reads as TGCGCCAGCAGCCAAGATATGCCCCGAACTAGCGGGAGTTGGCAAGAGACCCAGTACTTC. The encoded protein is CASSQDMPRTSGSWQETQYF.

The chain employs TRBV9 and TRBJ1-4, with 8 bases matching TRBD1. The CDR3 spans 14 residues. Germline values: CDR1 SGDLS, CDR2 YYNGEE. The CDR3 bases are TGTCCTCCAGGGGGCGTCGCAACTAATGAAAAACTGTTTTTT. Its protein is CPPGGVATNEKLFF.

The rearrangement uses TRBV27 and TRBJ2-1; D is perhaps TRBD1 or TRBD2 (5 bases each). The germline CDR1 and CDR2 sequences are MNHEY and SMNVEV (reference sequence). The CDR3 is 15 residues long. Trimming removed 8 bases at V and 5 bases at J, with 19 bases between. The CDR3 loop is CASATGTLTNNEQFF. The CDR3 DNA follows: TGTGCCAGCGCAACCGGGACGCTCACCAACAATGAGCAGTTCTTC.

The chain joins TRBV7-2 to TRBJ1-2; D ambiguous. The CDR3 contains 14 residues. V lost 5 bases to trimming and J lost 0 bases, with 10 bases between them. Germline V gene lookup returns CDR1 SGHTA and CDR2 FQGNSA. CDR3 loop: CASSPLGPNYGYTF. CDR3 sequence (DNA): TGTGCCAGCAGCCCTCTTGGCCCTAACTATGGCTACACCTTC.

V and J are TRBV14 and TRBJ2-3, with no clear D. From germline, CDR1 is SGHDN and CDR2 FVKESK. Trimming cost V 4 bases and J 1 base, with 12 bases left between them. The length of the CDR3 is 15 residues. The CDR3 reads CASSPARRRTDTQYF. CDR3 DNA sequence: TGTGCCAGCAGCCCCGCCAGGCGGCGCACAGATACGCAGTATTTT.

V is TRBV6-6 and J is TRBJ1-1; 7 bases are a match to TRBD1. The CDR3 spans 15 residues. Trimming removed 7 bases from V and 1 base from J; junction bases left unmatched: 9. Germline V CDR1 and CDR2: MNHNY, SVGAGI (reference sequence). The CDR3 DNA reads TGTGCCAGCAATACACGACACAGGGGGAACACTGAAGCTTTCTTT. Translation: CASNTRHRGNTEAFF.

The table lists this clone with a few counts. J is TRBJ1-6 and V is TRBV27; D remains ambiguous. The germline gives CDR1 MNHEY, CDR2 SMNVEV (reference sequence). The CDR3 contains 14 residues. Trimming left V 2 bases short and J 6 bases short, with 8 bases between. The CDR3 DNA is TGTGCCAGCAGTTTACTGGTTAGTAATTCACCCCTCCACTTT. Its protein product is CASSLLVSNSPLHF.

This clone was seen a single time. This chain uses TRBV6-4 with TRBJ1-2, with 7 nucleotides matching TRBD1. CDR1 is MRHNA, CDR2 SNTAGT, per germline. CDR3 size: 14 residues. With 8 bases clipped from V and 0 bases from J, the junction kept 6 bases outside the gene matches. CDR3 sequence: CASPCGTANYGYTF. CDR3 DNA sequence: TGTGCCAGCCCATGCGGGACAGCTAACTATGGCTACACCTTC.

The chain employs TRBV29-1 and TRBJ2-1; TRBD2 aligns across 8 bases. The CDR3 covers 16 residues. V shed 3 bases, J shed 5 bases, and the junction held 12 bases outside the gene matches. Looked up from germline, CDR1 is SQVTM and CDR2 is ANQGSEA. The CDR3 nucleotides are TGCAGCGTTGACGCGAGAAGCGGGGGAGGGAACAATGAGCAGTTCTTC. Translating it yields CSVDARSGGGNNEQFF.